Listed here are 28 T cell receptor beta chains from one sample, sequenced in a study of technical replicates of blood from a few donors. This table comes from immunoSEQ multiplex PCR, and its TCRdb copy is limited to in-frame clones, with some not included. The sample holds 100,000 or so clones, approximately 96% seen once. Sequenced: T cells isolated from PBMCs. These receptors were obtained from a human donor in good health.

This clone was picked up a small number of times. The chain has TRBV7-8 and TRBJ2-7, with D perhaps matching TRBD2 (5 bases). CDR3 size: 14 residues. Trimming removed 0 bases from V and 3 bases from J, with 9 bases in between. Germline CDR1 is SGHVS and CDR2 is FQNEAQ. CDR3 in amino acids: CASSLAGVSYEQYF. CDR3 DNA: TGTGCCAGCAGCTTAGCGGGAGTGAGCTACGAGCAGTACTTC.

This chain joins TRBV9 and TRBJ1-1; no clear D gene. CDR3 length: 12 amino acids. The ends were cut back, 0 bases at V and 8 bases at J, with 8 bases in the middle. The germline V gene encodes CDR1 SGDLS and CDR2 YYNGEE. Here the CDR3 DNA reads TGTGCCAGCAGCGTAGAAAGAGGAGAAGCTTTCTTT. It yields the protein CASSVERGEAFF.

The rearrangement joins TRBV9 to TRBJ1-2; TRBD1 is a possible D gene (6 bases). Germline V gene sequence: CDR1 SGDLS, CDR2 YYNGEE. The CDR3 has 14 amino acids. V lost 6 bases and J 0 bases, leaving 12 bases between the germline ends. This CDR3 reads CASTGTSSNYGYTF. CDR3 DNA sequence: TGTGCCAGCACCGGGACATCGTCTAACTATGGCTACACCTTC.

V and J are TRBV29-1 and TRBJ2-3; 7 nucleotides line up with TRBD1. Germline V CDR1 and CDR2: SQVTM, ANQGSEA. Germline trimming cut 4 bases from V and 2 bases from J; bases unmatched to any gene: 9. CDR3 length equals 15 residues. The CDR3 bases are TGCAGCGTTGTGGGAACAGGGGTGTCCACAGATACGCAGTATTTT. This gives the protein CSVVGTGVSTDTQYF.

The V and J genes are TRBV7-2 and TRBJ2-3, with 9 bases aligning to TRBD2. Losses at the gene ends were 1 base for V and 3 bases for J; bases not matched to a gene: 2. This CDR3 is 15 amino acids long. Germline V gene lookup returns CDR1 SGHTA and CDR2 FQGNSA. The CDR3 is CASSLGLAATDTQYF. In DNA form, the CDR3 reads TGTGCCAGCAGCTTAGGACTAGCGGCAACAGATACGCAGTATTTT. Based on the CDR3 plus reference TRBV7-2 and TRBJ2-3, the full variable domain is GAGVSQSPSNKVTEKGKDVELRCDPISGHTALYWYRQSLGQGLEFLIYFQGNSAPDKSGLPSDRFSAERTGGSVSTLTIQRTQQEDSAVYLCASSLGLAATDTQYFGPGTRLTVL.

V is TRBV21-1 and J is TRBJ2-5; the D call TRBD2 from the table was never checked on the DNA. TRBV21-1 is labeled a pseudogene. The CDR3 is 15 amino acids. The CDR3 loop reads CASSNPGRAGETQYF. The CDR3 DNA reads TGTGCCAGCAGCAATCCCGGGAGGGCCGGGGAGACCCAGTACTTC.

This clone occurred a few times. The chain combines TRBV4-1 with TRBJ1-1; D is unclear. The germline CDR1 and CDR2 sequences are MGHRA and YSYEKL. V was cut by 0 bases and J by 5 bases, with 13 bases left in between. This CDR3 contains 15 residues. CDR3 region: CASSQDRRDGTEAFF. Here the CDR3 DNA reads TGCGCCAGCAGCCAAGATAGGAGGGATGGGACTGAAGCTTTCTTT.

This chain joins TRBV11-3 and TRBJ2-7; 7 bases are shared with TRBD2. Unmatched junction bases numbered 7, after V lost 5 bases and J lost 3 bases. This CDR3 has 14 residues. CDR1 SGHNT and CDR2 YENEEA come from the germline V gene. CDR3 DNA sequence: TGTGCCAGCAGCCCGTTCGGCGGGAGCTACGAGCAGTACTTC. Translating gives CASSPFGGSYEQYF.

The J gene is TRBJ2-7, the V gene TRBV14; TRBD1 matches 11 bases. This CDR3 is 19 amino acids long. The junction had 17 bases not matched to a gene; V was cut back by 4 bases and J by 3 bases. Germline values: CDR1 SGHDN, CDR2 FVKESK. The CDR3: CASSRLRGTGGLSSYEQYF. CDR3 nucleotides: TGTGCCAGCAGCCGCCTAAGGGGGACAGGGGGTCTGAGTAGCTACGAGCAGTACTTC.

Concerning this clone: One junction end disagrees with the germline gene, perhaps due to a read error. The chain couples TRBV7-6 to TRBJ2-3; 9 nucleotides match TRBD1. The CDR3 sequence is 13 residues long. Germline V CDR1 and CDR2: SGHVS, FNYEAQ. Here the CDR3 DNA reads TGTGCCAGCAGCTTAAGTCCCGGGACAGGGTTGGTGTTT. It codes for CASSLSPGTGLVF.

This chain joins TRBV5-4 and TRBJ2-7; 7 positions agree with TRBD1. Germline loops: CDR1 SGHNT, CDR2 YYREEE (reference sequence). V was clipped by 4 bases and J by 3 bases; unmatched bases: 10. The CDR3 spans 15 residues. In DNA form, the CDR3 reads TGTGCCAGCAGCGAACTCCGGGACAGAGACTACGAGCAGTACTTC. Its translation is CASSELRDRDYEQYF.

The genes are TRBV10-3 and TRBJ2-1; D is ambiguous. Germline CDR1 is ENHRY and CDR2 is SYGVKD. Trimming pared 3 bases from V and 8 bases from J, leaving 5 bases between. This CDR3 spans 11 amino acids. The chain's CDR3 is CAISDLYEQFF. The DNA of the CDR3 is TGTGCCATCAGTGACCTCTATGAGCAGTTCTTC.

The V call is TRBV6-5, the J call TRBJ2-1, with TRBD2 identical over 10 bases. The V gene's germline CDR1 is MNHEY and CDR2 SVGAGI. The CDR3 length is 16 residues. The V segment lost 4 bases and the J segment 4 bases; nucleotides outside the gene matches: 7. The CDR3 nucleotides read TGTGCCAGCAGTTCCGGACTAGCGGAGGCGTACAATGAGCAGTTCTTC. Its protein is CASSSGLAEAYNEQFF.

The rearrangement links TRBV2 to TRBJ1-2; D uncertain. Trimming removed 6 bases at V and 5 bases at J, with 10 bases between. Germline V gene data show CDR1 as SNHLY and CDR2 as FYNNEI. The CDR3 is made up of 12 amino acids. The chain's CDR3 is CASRLEGYGYTF. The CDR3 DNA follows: TGTGCCAGCAGGTTGGAGGGTTATGGCTACACCTTC.

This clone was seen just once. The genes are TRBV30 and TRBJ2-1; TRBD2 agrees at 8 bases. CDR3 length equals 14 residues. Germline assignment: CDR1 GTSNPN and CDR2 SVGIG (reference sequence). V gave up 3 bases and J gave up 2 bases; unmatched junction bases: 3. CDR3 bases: TGTGCCTGGAGGACTAGCGCGACCTACAATGAGCAGTTCTTC. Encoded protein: CAWRTSATYNEQFF.

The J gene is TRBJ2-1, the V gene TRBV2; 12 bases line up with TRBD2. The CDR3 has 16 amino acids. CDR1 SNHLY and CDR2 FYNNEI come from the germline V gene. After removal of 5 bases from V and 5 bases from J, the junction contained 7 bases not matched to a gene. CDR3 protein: CASSRLTSGRDNEQFF. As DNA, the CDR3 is TGTGCCAGCAGTCGCCTGACTAGCGGGAGAGACAATGAGCAGTTCTTC.

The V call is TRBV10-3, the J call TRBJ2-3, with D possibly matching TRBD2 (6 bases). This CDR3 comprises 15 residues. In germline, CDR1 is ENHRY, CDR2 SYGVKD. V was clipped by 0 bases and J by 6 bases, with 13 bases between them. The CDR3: CAISESTSSRDTQYF. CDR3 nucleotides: TGTGCCATCAGTGAGTCTACTAGCTCACGGGATACGCAGTATTTT.

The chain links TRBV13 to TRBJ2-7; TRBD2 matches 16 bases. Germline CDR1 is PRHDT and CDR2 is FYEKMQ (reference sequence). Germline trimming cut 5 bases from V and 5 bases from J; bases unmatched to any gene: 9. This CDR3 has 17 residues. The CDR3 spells CASSQPGTSGRAHEQYF. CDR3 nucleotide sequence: TGTGCCAGCAGCCAGCCCGGGACTAGCGGGAGGGCCCACGAGCAGTACTTC. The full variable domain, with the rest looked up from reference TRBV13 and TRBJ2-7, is AAGVIQSPRHLIKEKRETATLKCYPIPRHDTVYWYQQGPGQDPQFLISFYEKMQSDKGSIPDRFSAQQFSDYHSELNMSSLELGDSALYFCASSQPGTSGRAHEQYFGPGTRLTVT.

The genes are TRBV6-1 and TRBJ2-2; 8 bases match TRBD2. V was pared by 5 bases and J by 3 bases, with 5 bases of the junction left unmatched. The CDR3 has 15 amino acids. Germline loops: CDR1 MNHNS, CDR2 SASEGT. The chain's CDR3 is CASSRTSPDTGELFF. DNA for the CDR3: TGTGCCAGCAGTAGGACTAGCCCCGACACCGGGGAGCTGTTTTTT.

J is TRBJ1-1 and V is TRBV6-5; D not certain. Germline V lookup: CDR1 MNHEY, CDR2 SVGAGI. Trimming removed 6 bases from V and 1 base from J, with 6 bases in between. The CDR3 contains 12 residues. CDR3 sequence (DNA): TGTGCCAGCAGACTCGAGAACACTGAAGCTTTCTTT. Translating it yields CASRLENTEAFF.

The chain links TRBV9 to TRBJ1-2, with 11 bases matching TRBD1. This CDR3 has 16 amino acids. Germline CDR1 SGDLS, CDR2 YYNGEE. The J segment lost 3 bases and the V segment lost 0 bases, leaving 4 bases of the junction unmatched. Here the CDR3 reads CASSVEDRGPDYGYTF. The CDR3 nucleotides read TGTGCCAGCAGCGTAGAGGACAGGGGGCCTGACTATGGCTACACCTTC.

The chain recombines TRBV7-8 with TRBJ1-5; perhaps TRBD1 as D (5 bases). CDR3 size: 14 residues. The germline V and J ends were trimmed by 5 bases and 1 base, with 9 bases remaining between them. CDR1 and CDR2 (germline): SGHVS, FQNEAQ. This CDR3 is CASSRQRSNQPQHF. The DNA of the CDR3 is TGTGCCAGCAGCCGACAGAGAAGCAATCAGCCCCAGCATTTT.

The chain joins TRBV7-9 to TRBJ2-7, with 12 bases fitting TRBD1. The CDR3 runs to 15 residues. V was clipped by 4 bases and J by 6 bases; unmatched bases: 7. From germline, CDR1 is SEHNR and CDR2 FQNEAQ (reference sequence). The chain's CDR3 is CASSSGQGAAGEQYF. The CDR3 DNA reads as TGTGCCAGCAGCTCGGGACAGGGGGCGGCTGGCGAGCAGTACTTC.

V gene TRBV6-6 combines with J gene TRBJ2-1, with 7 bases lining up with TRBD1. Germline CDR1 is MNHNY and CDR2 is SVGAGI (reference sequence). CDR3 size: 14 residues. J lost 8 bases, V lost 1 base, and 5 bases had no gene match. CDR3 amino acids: CASSYFLDRDEQFF. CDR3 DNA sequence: TGTGCCAGCAGTTACTTCCTAGACAGGGATGAGCAGTTCTTC.

CDR3: CASSKEDSTGSYEQYF. CDR3 coding DNA: TGTGCCAGCAGCAAGGAGGACAGCACCGGCTCCTACGAGCAGTACTTC. This sequence joins TRBV21-1 and TRBJ2-7; the table's D call TRBD1 went unverified against the DNA. TRBV21-1 is annotated as a pseudogene. The CDR3 extends over 16 amino acids.

The CDR3 DNA reads TGTGCCAGCAGCCCCCCGGGGGGCATCTCCTACGAGCAGTACTTC. This encodes CASSPPGGISYEQYF. The chain links TRBV7-6 to TRBJ2-7, with D maybe TRBD2 (7 bases). In germline, CDR1 is SGHVS, CDR2 FNYEAQ. This CDR3 comprises 15 residues. The V end lost 5 bases, the J end lost 0 bases, and 14 bases lay between the germline ends.

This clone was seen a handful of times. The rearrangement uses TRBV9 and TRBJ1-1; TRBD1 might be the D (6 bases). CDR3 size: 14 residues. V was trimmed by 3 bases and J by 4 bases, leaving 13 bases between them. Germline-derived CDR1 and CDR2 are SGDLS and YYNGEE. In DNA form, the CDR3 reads TGTGCCAGCAGCGAAAGGACAGCAAGCACTGAAGCTTTCTTT. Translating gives CASSERTASTEAFF.

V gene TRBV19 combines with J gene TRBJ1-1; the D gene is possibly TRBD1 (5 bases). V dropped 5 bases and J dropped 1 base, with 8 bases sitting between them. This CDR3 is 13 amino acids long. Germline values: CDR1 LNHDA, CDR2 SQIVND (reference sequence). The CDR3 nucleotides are TGTGCCAGTAGTCTCGACAGGAACACTGAAGCTTTCTTT. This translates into CASSLDRNTEAFF.